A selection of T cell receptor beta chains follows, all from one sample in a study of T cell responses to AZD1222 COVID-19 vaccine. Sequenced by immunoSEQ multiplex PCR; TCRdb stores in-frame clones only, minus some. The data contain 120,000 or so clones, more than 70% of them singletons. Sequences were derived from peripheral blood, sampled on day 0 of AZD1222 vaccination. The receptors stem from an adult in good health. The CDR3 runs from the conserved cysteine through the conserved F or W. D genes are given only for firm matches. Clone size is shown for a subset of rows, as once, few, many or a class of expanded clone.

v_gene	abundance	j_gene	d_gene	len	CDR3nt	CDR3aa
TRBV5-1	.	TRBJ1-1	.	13	TGCGCCAGCAGCTTCGGGGCGGAGGGTGAAGCTTTCTTT	CASSFGAEGEAFF
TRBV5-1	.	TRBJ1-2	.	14	TGCGCCAGCAGCTTGGCGGAAGTGGCCTATGGCTACACCTTC	CASSLAEVAYGYTF
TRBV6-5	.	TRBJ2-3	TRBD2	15	TGTGCCAGCAGCTACGGGACTAGCGGCACAGATACGCAGTATTTT	CASSYGTSGTDTQYF
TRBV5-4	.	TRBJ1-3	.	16	TGTGCCAGCGGCTGGGGGCCGCAGGGCCCTGGAAACACCATATATTTT	CASGWGPQGPGNTIYF
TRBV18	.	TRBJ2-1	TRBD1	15	TGTGCCAGCTCACCCGGACAGGGGGTCTACAATGAGCAGTTCTTC	CASSPGQGVYNEQFF
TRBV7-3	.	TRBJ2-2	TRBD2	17	TGTGCCAGCAGCTTAAGCACGACTAGCGGGAACACCGGGGAGCTGTTTTTT	CASSLSTTSGNTGELFF
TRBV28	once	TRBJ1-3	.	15	TGTGCCAGCAGTTTTCAATCCACCTCTGGAAACACCATATATTTT	CASSFQSTSGNTIYF
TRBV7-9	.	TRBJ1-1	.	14	TGTGCCAGCAGCTTACGCGGAAAGGACACTGAAGCTTTCTTT	CASSLRGKDTEAFF
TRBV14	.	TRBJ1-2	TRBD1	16	TGTGCCAGCAGCCAAGGTGCAGGGGGCGTCAACTATGGCTACACCTTC	CASSQGAGGVNYGYTF
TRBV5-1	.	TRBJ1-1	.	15	TGCGCCAGCAGCTTGGCGGGACACGAGAACACTGAAGCTTTCTTT	CASSLAGHENTEAFF
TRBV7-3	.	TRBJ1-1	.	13	TGTGCCAGCAGCCCGTCCATGAACACTGAAGCTTTCTTT	CASSPSMNTEAFF
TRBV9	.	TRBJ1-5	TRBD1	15	TGTGCCAGCAGCGTAGGGACAGGGGGCGTCGAGCCCCAGCATTTT	CASSVGTGGVEPQHF
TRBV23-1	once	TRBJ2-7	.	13	TGCGCCACAACACCTAATGTGGGCTACGAGCAGTACTTC	CATTPNVGYEQYF
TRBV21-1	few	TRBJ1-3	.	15	TGTGCCAGCAGCACCTACCTGGACAGGGGGAACACCATATATTTT	CASSTYLDRGNTIYF
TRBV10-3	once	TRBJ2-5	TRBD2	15	TGTGCCATCAGTCTAGCGGGGGTCACCGGGGAGACCCAGTACTTC	CAISLAGVTGETQYF
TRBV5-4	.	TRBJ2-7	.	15	TGTGCCAGCAGCTTGGGGTCGGGACTCTCGGTCGAGCAGTACTTC	CASSLGSGLSVEQYF
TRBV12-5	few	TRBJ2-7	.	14	TGTGCTAGTGCTACCCTGGGCTACTCCTACGAGCAGTACTTC	CASATLGYSYEQYF
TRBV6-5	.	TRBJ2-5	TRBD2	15	TGTGCCAGCAGTTTACCAGCGGGAGTCGGGGAGACCCAGTACTTC	CASSLPAGVGETQYF
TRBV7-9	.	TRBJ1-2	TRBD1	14	TGTGCCAGCAGCCCGGGACAGGGTCTCCATGGCTACACCTTC	CASSPGQGLHGYTF
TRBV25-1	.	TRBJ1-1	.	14	TGTGCCAGCAGGCCACAGGGAGAGAACACTGAAGCTTTCTTT	CASRPQGENTEAFF
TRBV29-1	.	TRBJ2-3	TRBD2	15	TGCAGCGTTGAAGGCGAGCGGGAGTCACCAGATACGCAGTATTTT	CSVEGERESPDTQYF
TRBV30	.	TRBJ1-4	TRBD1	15	TGTGCCTGGAGAGGAGGACAGGGCCCTAATGAAAAACTGTTTTTT	CAWRGGQGPNEKLFF
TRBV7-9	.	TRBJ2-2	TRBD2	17	TGTGCCAGCAGCTTTCCTAGCGGGAGGGCTAACACCGGGGAGCTGTTTTTT	CASSFPSGRANTGELFF
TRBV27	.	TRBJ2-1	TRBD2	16	TGTGCCAGCAGTTTAAGCGCACTAGCGTCCTACAATGAGCAGTTCTTC	CASSLSALASYNEQFF
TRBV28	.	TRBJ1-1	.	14	TGTGCCAGCAGCACACGGCCAGGGTTCGATTGGGCTTTCTTT	CASSTRPGFDWAFF
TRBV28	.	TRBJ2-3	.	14	TGTGCCAGCACCCGTGTGGGAGTCACAGATACGCAGTATTTT	CASTRVGVTDTQYF
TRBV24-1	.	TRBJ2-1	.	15	TGTGCCACCAGTGATTCGGGGGTCTCCTACAATGAGCAGTTCTTC	CATSDSGVSYNEQFF
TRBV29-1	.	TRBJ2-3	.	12	TGCAGCGTTGAAATCGGGAGAGATACGCAGTATTTT	CSVEIGRDTQYF
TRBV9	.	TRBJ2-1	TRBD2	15	TGTGCCAGCAGCGAGACTAGCGGGGGATACAATGAGCAGTTCTTC	CASSETSGGYNEQFF
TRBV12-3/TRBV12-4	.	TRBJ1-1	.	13	TGTGCCAGCAACTTTATAGGGGAGGCTGAAGCTTTCTTT	CASNFIGEAEAFF
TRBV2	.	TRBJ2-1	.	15	TGTGCCAGCAGTGAAGTTTTGATCTCCTACAATGAGCAGTTCTTC	CASSEVLISYNEQFF
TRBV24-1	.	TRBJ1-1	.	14	TGTGCCACCAGTGACGGACGGCCGAACACTGAAGCTTTCTTT	CATSDGRPNTEAFF
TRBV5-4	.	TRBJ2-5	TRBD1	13	TGTGCCAGCAGCGTACAGGGGCGGGAGACCCAGTACTTC	CASSVQGRETQYF
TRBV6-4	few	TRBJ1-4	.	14	TGTGCCAGCCCCCCCCATGCAACTAATGAAAAACTGTTTTTT	CASPPHATNEKLFF
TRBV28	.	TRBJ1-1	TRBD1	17	TGTGCCAGCAGCACGGGACAGGGAAGGTTTGTGAACACTGAAGCTTTCTTT	CASSTGQGRFVNTEAFF
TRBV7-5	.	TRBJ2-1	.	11	TGTGCCAGAAAGGACAGGGGAACTCAGTTCTTC	CARKDRGTQFF
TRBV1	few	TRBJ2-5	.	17	TGCACCAGCAGCCAAGGGACTAGCGGAGACCGGGGGGAGACCCAGTACTTC	CTSSQGTSGDRGETQYF
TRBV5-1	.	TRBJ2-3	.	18	TGCGCCAGCAGCTCCGGACTGGCGGGGGCCCTCTACACAGATACGCAGTATTTT	CASSSGLAGALYTDTQYF
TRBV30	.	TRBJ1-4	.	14	TGTGCCTGCCCCCCCTTAGACACTAATGAAAAACTGTTTTTT	CACPPLDTNEKLFF
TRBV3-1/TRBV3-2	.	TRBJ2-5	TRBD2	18	TGTGCCAGCAGCCAAGGGGGGACTAGCTCACCGAGGGGAGAGACCCAGTACTTC	CASSQGGTSSPRGETQYF
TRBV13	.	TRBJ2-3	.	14	TGTGCCAGCAGCTTAGGAAGGGTCACAGATACGCAGTATTTT	CASSLGRVTDTQYF
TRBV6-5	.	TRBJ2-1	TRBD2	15	TGTGCCAGCAGTCCTTTTGGCGGGGGGGCCTATGAGCAGTTCTTC	CASSPFGGGAYEQFF
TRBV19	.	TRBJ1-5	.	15	TGTGCCAGTAGTATCTTTACCACTCCGTATCAGCCCCAGCATTTT	CASSIFTTPYQPQHF
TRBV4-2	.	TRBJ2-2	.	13	TGTGCCAGCAGCCAAGCGGGGGCCGGGGAGCTGTTTTTT	CASSQAGAGELFF
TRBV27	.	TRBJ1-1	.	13	TGTGCCAGCAGTCTTCAGATGAACACTGAAGCTTTCTTT	CASSLQMNTEAFF
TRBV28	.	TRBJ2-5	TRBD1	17	TGTGCCAGCAGTGCCGCCCGGACAGGGGGCTGGGAAGAGACCCAGTACTTC	CASSAARTGGWEETQYF
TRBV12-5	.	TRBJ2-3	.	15	TGTGCTAGTGGGCGAGTTCGGGGGGCTAGAGATACGCAGTATTTT	CASGRVRGARDTQYF
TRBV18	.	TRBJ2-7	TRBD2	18	TGTGCCAGCTCGTTGTCTGGGACTAGCGGGAGTCCCTCCTACGAGCAGTACTTC	CASSLSGTSGSPSYEQYF
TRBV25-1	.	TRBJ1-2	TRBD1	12	TGTGCCTCCAGGGGGTACGGCTATGGCTACACCTTC	CASRGYGYGYTF
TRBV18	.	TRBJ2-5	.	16	TGTGCCAGCTCAGTAAACATCGCCGGAGAACAAGAGACCCAGTACTTC	CASSVNIAGEQETQYF
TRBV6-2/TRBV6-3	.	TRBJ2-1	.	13	TGTGCCAGCAGTTACTCCCCCTTAAACGTCCAGCTCTTC	CASSYSPLNVQLF
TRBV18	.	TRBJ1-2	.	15	TGTGCCAGCTCACCCGTGAGCCCGTGGGGCTATGGCTACACCTTC	CASSPVSPWGYGYTF
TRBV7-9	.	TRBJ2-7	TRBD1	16	TGTGCCAGCAGCCTCTGGACAGGGTCCCAGTTCTACGAGCAGTACTTC	CASSLWTGSQFYEQYF
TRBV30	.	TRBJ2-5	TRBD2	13	TGTGCCTGGGGGACTAGCGGGAGGGGGACCCAGTACTTC	CAWGTSGRGTQYF
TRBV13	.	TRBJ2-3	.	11	TGTGCCAGCAGCTCCACAGATACGCAGTATTTT	CASSSTDTQYF